Here is one T cell receptor (beta chain) with its context. Its antigen remains unknown. Assay: immunoSEQ multiplex PCR; the TCRdb copy retains only in-frame clones and omits some. Of approximately 500,000 clones listed, approximately 88% are singletons. This specimen belongs to a study of Ad26.COV2.S vaccination and SARS-CoV-2 variants. At the level of the study: Into the muscle, Ad26.COV2.S was dosed once or twice, 56 days apart.

The treatment is: roughly 18 received Ad26.COV2.S at low or high dose, single or two shots; roughly five received placebo; per-sample allocation not given. Day 63 following the first vaccine or placebo injection was when the samples were taken. Wuhan-strain SARS-CoV-2 spike was expressed by the Ad26 vector that made up the vaccine. Study results and limitations: Vaccinees displayed broader spike-specific TCR repertoires than placebo recipients. Responses of T cells in total may have been underestimated by the TCR breadth and depth analyses.

This CDR3 contains 15 residues. Germline CDR1 reads SGHTA; CDR2 reads FQGNSA. V trimming: 5 bases; J trimming: 2 bases; junction bases outside the gene matches: 6. The sequences come from peripheral blood, collected in a trial of Ad26.COV2.S vaccine versus placebo. This TCR was sampled from a person aged 18 to 59 who received the Ad26.COV2.S COVID-19 vaccine or a placebo. The genes are TRBV7-2 and TRBJ2-7, with 10 bases aligning to TRBD1. The CDR3 DNA sequence: TGTGCCAGCAGCCACCGGGACAGGGGAACCTACGAGCAGTACTTC. Protein: CASSHRDRGTYEQYF.